The sequence of this T cell receptor (beta chain) was determined in a study of blood T cell repertoires in COVID-19. Clones were sequenced by immunoSEQ multiplex PCR, and TCRdb holds only the in-frame ones, with some missing. This sample carries about 270,000 clones, approximately 90% of them seen once, and the ten largest clones take approximately 4%. The V end was cut by 3 bases, the J end by 0 bases, with 9 bases between. Per germline, CDR1 LNHDA and CDR2 SQIVND (reference sequence). The length of the CDR3 is 15 residues. Sequencing was done on a sample of PBMCs or T cells enriched from blood (not recorded which). This chain links TRBV19 with TRBJ1-5; D unclear. The sequence came from a woman aged 25 to 39 with acute COVID-19. The CDR3 bases are TGTGCCAGTAGTATGGGCAGATCTAGCAATCAGCCCCAGCATTTT. It specifies CASSMGRSSNQPQHF.